The 14 T cell receptor beta chains below come from one sample, sequenced in a study of cytomegalovirus exposure and HLA in healthy donors. In the PCR, 60 Vbeta and 13 Jbeta primers were used. TCRdb's table, derived via immunoSEQ multiplex PCR, lists solely in-frame clones and lacks some. The data show around 190,000 clones, less than 85% seen once. Sequencing input: PBMCs. The receptors were sampled from a man under 40 in good health and CMV-seropositive.

This clone was picked up a small number of times. The V call is TRBV4-3, the J call TRBJ2-3; 8 positions agree with TRBD2. V lost 8 bases to trimming and J lost 4 bases; unmatched junction nucleotides: 11. The CDR3 has 15 amino acids. The V gene's germline CDR1 is LGHNA and CDR2 YSLEER. CDR3 loop: CASRLRGGLADTQYF. CDR3 in DNA: TGCGCCAGCCGTCTCCGGGGGGGCCTTGCAGATACGCAGTATTTT.

The sample holds many counts of this clone. The V gene is TRBV6-6, the J gene TRBJ1-4; 7 bases align to TRBD1. The CDR3 length is 15 residues. After removal of 5 bases from V and 3 bases from J, the junction contained 6 bases not matched to a gene. The V gene's germline CDR1 is MNHNY and CDR2 SVGAGI (reference sequence). This CDR3 reads CASSTDRAANEKLFF. CDR3 sequence (DNA): TGTGCCAGCAGTACAGACAGGGCGGCTAATGAAAAACTGTTTTTT.

The chain links TRBV14 to TRBJ1-2; D is possibly TRBD1 (5 bases). The V gene's germline CDR1 is SGHDN and CDR2 FVKESK. The CDR3 has 14 residues. V dropped 1 base and J dropped 6 bases, with 12 bases sitting between them. In nucleotides, the CDR3 is TGTGCCAGCAGCCAAGTAGGGCAGGGCCATGGCTACACCTTC. Translated: CASSQVGQGHGYTF.

The genes are TRBV6-6 and TRBJ2-7; TRBD1 matches 7 bases. CDR1 is MNHNY, CDR2 SVGAGI, per germline (reference sequence). The CDR3 extends over 13 amino acids. V lost 10 bases to trimming and J lost 8 bases; unmatched junction nucleotides: 14. The CDR3 DNA reads as TGTGCCACCCTCGGGACAGACCTTCTCAAGCAGTACTTC. Translation gives CATLGTDLLKQYF.

V and J are TRBV27 and TRBJ2-3, with 8 positions matching TRBD2. Trimming cost V 5 bases and J 0 bases; bases outside gene matches: 7. Per the germline V gene, CDR1 is MNHEY and CDR2 is SMNVEV (reference sequence). This CDR3 is built from 16 residues. Here the CDR3 DNA reads TGTGCCAGCAGTCGACTTAGCGGGGATAGCACAGATACGCAGTATTTT. Translating gives CASSRLSGDSTDTQYF.

This chain connects TRBV11-2 to TRBJ2-5; weak D call: TRBD2 (7 bases). The CDR3 consists of 16 residues. Germline assignment: CDR1 SGHAT and CDR2 FQNNGV. V was trimmed by 4 bases and J by 2 bases, leaving 17 bases between them. The CDR3 region is CASSYPEGGGQETQYF. CDR3 sequence (DNA): TGTGCCAGCAGCTACCCCGAGGGGGGAGGGCAAGAGACCCAGTACTTC. Using reference TRBV11-2 and TRBJ2-5 for the parts outside the CDR3, the full variable domain is EAGVAQSPRYKIIEKRQSVAFWCNPISGHATLYWYQQILGQGPKLLIQFQNNGVVDDSQLPKDRFSAERLKGVDSTLKIQPAKLEDSAVYLCASSYPEGGGQETQYFGPGTRLLVL.

This chain connects TRBV6-6 to TRBJ2-7; 11 bases are shared with TRBD1. Looked up from germline, CDR1 is MNHNY and CDR2 is SVGAGI (reference sequence). The CDR3 spans 16 residues. J was trimmed by 3 bases and V by 1 base; bases with no gene match: 5. CDR3 amino acids: CASSYYSGTGGYEQYF. For the CDR3, the DNA is TGTGCCAGCAGTTACTACTCCGGGACAGGGGGCTACGAGCAGTACTTC.

This clone was seen a single time. The same CDR3 can be traced to other DNA sequences in this sample. The V gene is TRBV7-2, the J gene TRBJ1-2; tentative D call: TRBD1 (6 bases). Germline CDR1 reads SGHTA; CDR2 reads FQGNSA. The germline V and J ends were trimmed by 1 base and 8 bases, with 11 bases remaining between them. The CDR3 runs to 13 residues. CDR3 DNA: TGTGCCAGCAGCTTAGTGGGGGGGCGCGGCTACACCTTC. Translation: CASSLVGGRGYTF.

V is TRBV30 and J is TRBJ1-4; a weak D match, TRBD1 (5 bases). V shed 3 bases and J shed 7 bases, with 12 bases lying between them. CDR1 and CDR2 (germline): GTSNPN, SVGIG (reference sequence). CDR3 size: 13 residues. The CDR3 nucleotides are TGTGCCTGGAGACGAGCGGGGGTTGAAAAACTGTTTTTT. Its protein product is CAWRRAGVEKLFF.

A single count supports this clone. The rearrangement uses TRBV9 and TRBJ1-2; D not resolved. V was trimmed by 0 bases and J by 7 bases, leaving 16 bases between them. The length of the CDR3 is 15 residues. CDR1 is SGDLS and CDR2 is YYNGEE in the germline V gene. The CDR3 nucleotides read TGTGCCAGCAGCGTAGCTACAGAAGTGGAGGGTGGCTACACCTTC. Its translation: CASSVATEVEGGYTF.

This chain joins TRBV11-2 and TRBJ2-7; 8 bases fit TRBD2. This CDR3 is 16 amino acids long. The V segment lost 3 bases and the J segment 7 bases; nucleotides outside the gene matches: 14. Germline assignment: CDR1 SGHAT and CDR2 FQNNGV. The chain's CDR3 is CASSLFSIRAGVEQYF. The CDR3 region has the DNA TGTGCCAGCAGCTTGTTCTCTATCCGAGCGGGGGTTGAGCAGTACTTC.

The V and J genes are TRBV25-1 and TRBJ2-2; no firm D call. Trimming removed 1 base at V and 7 bases at J, with 4 bases between. This CDR3 comprises 12 residues. CDR1 and CDR2 (germline): MGHDK, SYGVNS. This CDR3 reads CASSESGGELFF. The DNA for the CDR3 is TGTGCCAGCAGTGAATCCGGCGGGGAGCTGTTTTTT. Full variable domain (remainder filled in from reference TRBV25-1 and TRBJ2-2): EADIYQTPRYLVIGTGKKITLECSQTMGHDKMYWYQQDPGMELHLIHYSYGVNSTEKGDLSSESTVSRIRTEHFPLTLESARPSHTSQYLCASSESGGELFFGEGSRLTVL.

This clone was seen only once. The J gene is TRBJ2-7, the V gene TRBV19, with D hard to call. The CDR3 totals 15 residues. Germline V lookup: CDR1 LNHDA, CDR2 SQIVND (reference sequence). V shed 5 bases and J shed 3 bases, with 17 bases lying between them. The CDR3 DNA reads as TGTGCCAGTAGTCCTGCCCTCTCCGGAGACTACGAGCAGTACTTC. As protein: CASSPALSGDYEQYF.

The chain recombines TRBV28 with TRBJ1-3; 7 nucleotides match TRBD1. Germline V gives CDR1 MDHEN, CDR2 SYDVKM. V dropped 5 bases and J dropped 4; count of bases not matched to a gene: 8. The CDR3 contains 15 residues. In nucleotides, the CDR3 is TGTGCCAGCAGTCGTGGAAGGGGGCGAGGAAACACCATATATTTT. This sequence encodes CASSRGRGRGNTIYF.